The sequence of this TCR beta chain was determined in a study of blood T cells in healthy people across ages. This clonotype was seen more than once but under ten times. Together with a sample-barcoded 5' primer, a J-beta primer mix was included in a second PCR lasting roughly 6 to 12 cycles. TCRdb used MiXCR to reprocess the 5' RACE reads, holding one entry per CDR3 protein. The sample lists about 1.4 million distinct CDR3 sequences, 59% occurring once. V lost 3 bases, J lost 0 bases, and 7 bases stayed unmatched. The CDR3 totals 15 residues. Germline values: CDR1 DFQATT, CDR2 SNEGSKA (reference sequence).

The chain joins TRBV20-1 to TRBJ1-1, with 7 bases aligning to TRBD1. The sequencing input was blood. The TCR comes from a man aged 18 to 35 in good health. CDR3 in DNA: TGCAGTGCTAGGAAGGGACAGAAGCTGAACACTGAAGCTTTCTTT. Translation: CSARKGQKLNTEAFF.